The 26 T cell receptor beta chains in this list originate from one sample, sequenced in a study of sequential checkpoint blockade in melanoma. Assay used: immunoSEQ multiplex PCR; TCRdb lists only in-frame clones, some missing. The data hold under 7,500 clones, with 26% observed a single time. Treatment reported: randomized to nivolumab then ipilimumab (arm A) or the reverse (arm B). The source material was tumor tissue (inferred from file names), sampled from a patient given nivolumab and ipilimumab in sequence. These receptor sequences come from a human donor with melanoma.

The chain joins TRBV28 to TRBJ1-4, with TRBD1 as a possible D gene (6 bases). Between the trimmed V and J ends, which lost 3 bases and 4 bases, there was a span of 18 bases. Germline V gene lookup returns CDR1 MDHEN and CDR2 SYDVKM. This CDR3 contains 17 residues. The CDR3 protein is CASSFWGALRDNEKLFF. Written as DNA, the CDR3 is TGTGCCAGCAGTTTTTGGGGGGCCCTACGAGATAATGAAAAACTGTTTTTT.

This clone was seen only a few times. The chain links TRBV9 to TRBJ1-2; 8 positions match TRBD1. The CDR3 contains 16 residues. Trimming took 0 bases from V and 8 from J; bases not matched to a gene: 12. Germline V gene lookup returns CDR1 SGDLS and CDR2 YYNGEE. CDR3 DNA: TGTGCCAGCAGCGTAGATGGACAGGGAGGGTATAAAGGCTACACCTTC. Translated, it gives CASSVDGQGGYKGYTF.

This clone was observed a few times. V usage is TRBV6-7 and J usage is TRBJ1-2, with D uncertain. TRBV6-7 is assigned to the ORF class and has an uncertain function. V dropped 6 bases and J dropped 7 bases, with 9 bases sitting between them. The CDR3 extends over 11 amino acids. The CDR3 DNA reads as TGTGCCAGCAGCCCCGGTGCTGGCTACACCTTC. It translates to CASSPGAGYTF.

This clone was seen many times. The gene calls are TRBV9 and TRBJ2-3, with no clear D. Germline CDR1 and CDR2: SGDLS and YYNGEE. The CDR3 extends over 14 amino acids. V lost 2 bases, J lost 4 bases, and 11 bases lay in between. The CDR3 region has the DNA TGTGCCAGCAGCGTTGCGGTCGTGGCAGATACGCAGTATTTT. Protein product: CASSVAVVADTQYF.

This clone was counted ten times or more. The chain uses TRBV11-3 and TRBJ2-2; D might be TRBD2 (5 bases). The V and J ends lost 0 bases and 1 base respectively, with 9 bases between them. CDR3 length: 16 residues. Per the germline V gene, CDR1 is SGHNT and CDR2 is YENEEA. DNA of the CDR3: TGTGCCAGCAGCTTAGAAGCGGTGAGGAACACCGGGGAGCTGTTTTTT. This encodes CASSLEAVRNTGELFF.

This chain joins TRBV9 and TRBJ2-3; the match to TRBD1 covers 7 bases. V lost 7 bases, J lost 3 bases, and 8 bases stayed unmatched. The CDR3 has 14 amino acids. Germline V CDR1 and CDR2: SGDLS, YYNGEE. CDR3 in DNA: TGTGCCAGCCGAGGGGGCCCTGAGACAGATACGCAGTATTTT. Its translation is CASRGGPETDTQYF.

The genes are TRBV19 and TRBJ1-2; D remains ambiguous. Between the trimmed V and J ends, which lost 3 bases and 2 bases, there was a span of 7 bases. Germline V gives CDR1 LNHDA, CDR2 SQIVND (reference sequence). The CDR3 consists of 13 residues. This chain's CDR3 is CASSMGQNYGYTF. DNA for the CDR3: TGTGCCAGTAGTATGGGTCAGAACTATGGCTACACCTTC.

This clone was seen more than once but under ten times. This rearrangement joins TRBV19 to TRBJ1-1, with D uncertain. V lost 8 bases to trimming and J lost 0 bases, with 16 bases between them. The CDR3 length is 15 residues. The germline V gene has CDR1 LNHDA and CDR2 SQIVND (reference sequence). CDR3 sequence: CASEIGNRMNTEAFF. The DNA for the CDR3 is TGTGCCAGTGAGATCGGGAACCGAATGAACACTGAAGCTTTCTTT.

This clone was picked up a small number of times. V and J are TRBV28 and TRBJ2-2; D is possibly TRBD2 (7 bases). Trimming left V 3 bases short and J 4 bases short, with 12 bases between. The germline CDR1 and CDR2 sequences are MDHEN and SYDVKM. The CDR3 extends over 15 amino acids. This chain's CDR3 is CASSFSRGGTGELFF. The CDR3 DNA reads TGTGCCAGCAGTTTCTCGAGGGGGGGCACCGGGGAGCTGTTTTTT.

This clone has a handful of counts. The V gene is TRBV30, the J gene TRBJ1-1; 8 nucleotides line up with TRBD1. This CDR3 comprises 15 residues. Germline-derived CDR1 and CDR2 are GTSNPN and SVGIG (reference sequence). V shed 2 bases and J 5 bases; nucleotides not matched to a gene: 10. The CDR3 sequence: CAWSSSDRVKTEAFF. CDR3 bases: TGTGCCTGGAGTTCCTCGGACAGGGTTAAGACTGAAGCTTTCTTT.

The V call is TRBV30, the J call TRBJ2-3; 8 positions agree with TRBD2. The CDR3 sequence is 14 residues long. Germline values: CDR1 GTSNPN, CDR2 SVGIG (reference sequence). V shed 1 base, J shed 1 base, and the junction held 1 base outside the gene matches. The CDR3 nucleotides are TGTGCCTGGAGTGACGGGGGGGGCACAGATACGCAGTATTTT. As protein: CAWSDGGGTDTQYF.

The V gene is TRBV14, the J gene TRBJ1-2; TRBD1 matches at 11 bases. Germline loops: CDR1 SGHDN, CDR2 FVKESK. Trimming took 4 bases from V and 7 from J; bases not matched to a gene: 5. This CDR3 is 14 amino acids long. The CDR3 protein is CASSRTGGELGYTF. CDR3 coding DNA: TGTGCCAGCAGCCGGACAGGGGGCGAGCTTGGCTACACCTTC.

By sample share, this clone is medium-sized. V is TRBV11-3 and J is TRBJ1-5; D is uncertain. Per germline, CDR1 SGHNT and CDR2 YENEEA. This CDR3 is 15 amino acids long. V gave up 3 bases and J gave up 3 bases, with 12 bases separating them. The CDR3 here is CASSLDRANNQPQHF. CDR3 nucleotide sequence: TGTGCCAGCAGCTTGGATCGGGCAAACAATCAGCCCCAGCATTTT.

The chain has TRBV11-3 and TRBJ2-7; 8 bases are a match to TRBD2. This CDR3 is built from 17 residues. V dropped 3 bases and J dropped 7; count of bases not matched to a gene: 17. CDR1 and CDR2 from the germline V gene are SGHNT and YENEEA. The CDR3 DNA reads TGTGCCAGCAGCTTGTCTTCTACGGGAGGGCCCTCGTTTGAGCAGTACTTC. Translated, it gives CASSLSSTGGPSFEQYF. The full variable domain, completed using reference TRBV11-3 and TRBJ2-7, is EAGVVQSPRYKIIEKKQPVAFWCNPISGHNTLYWYLQNLGQGPELLIRYENEEAVDDSQLPKDRFSAERLKGVDSTLKIQPAELGDSAVYLCASSLSSTGGPSFEQYFGPGTRLTVT.

The chain carries TRBV19 and TRBJ1-1; maybe TRBD1 (5 bases). This CDR3 contains 16 residues. Germline-derived CDR1 and CDR2 are LNHDA and SQIVND (reference sequence). V gave up 5 bases and J gave up 4 bases, with 20 bases separating them. The CDR3 loop reads CASSPRGRAGGTEAFF. In nucleotides, the CDR3 is TGTGCCAGTAGTCCCCGGGGCAGGGCAGGAGGCACTGAAGCTTTCTTT.

This clone has more than one count but fewer than ten. The rearrangement joins TRBV6-8 to TRBJ2-5; TRBD2 matches at 8 bases. This CDR3 comprises 15 residues. J lost 4 bases, V lost 4 bases, and 8 bases had no gene match. Germline CDR1 is MNHGY and CDR2 is SAAAGT. CDR3 in DNA: TGTGCCAGCAGTTCCGGACTAGCCCCACGAGAGACCCAGTACTTC. Protein: CASSSGLAPRETQYF.

This clone was seen at least ten times. V gene TRBV9 combines with J gene TRBJ2-4; 7 positions match TRBD2. Germline assignment: CDR1 SGDLS and CDR2 YYNGEE. V dropped 4 bases and J dropped 5; count of bases not matched to a gene: 12. The CDR3 totals 16 residues. The CDR3 sequence is CASSLRRGGLQNIQYF. Here the CDR3 DNA reads TGTGCCAGCAGCCTCCGCCGCGGGGGACTGCAAAACATTCAGTACTTC.

This clone has more than one count but fewer than ten. The genes are TRBV7-6 and TRBJ2-3; 7 positions match TRBD1. Germline V gene data show CDR1 as SGHVS and CDR2 as FNYEAQ. With V trimmed by 5 bases and J by 2 bases, 7 bases remained unmatched. CDR3 length: 15 residues. CDR3 DNA sequence: TGTGCCAGCAGCCATACAGGGGCCTACACAGATACGCAGTATTTT. Translated: CASSHTGAYTDTQYF.

By share of the sample, this clone is medium-sized (0.01 to 0.1%). The rearrangement joins TRBV28 to TRBJ2-2; TRBD1 aligns across 9 bases. The CDR3 is 14 residues long. V lost 4 bases, J lost 6 bases, and 3 bases stayed unmatched. Per the germline V gene, CDR1 is MDHEN and CDR2 is SYDVKM. The CDR3 DNA reads as TGTGCCAGCAGTTACAGGGGGCGCCCCGGGGAGCTGTTTTTT. Translated, it gives CASSYRGRPGELFF.

This chain uses TRBV12-5 with TRBJ2-1; weak D call: TRBD1 (6 bases). Germline V gives CDR1 LGHNT, CDR2 FRNRAP. The CDR3 is made up of 14 amino acids. Trimming stripped 7 bases from V and 4 bases from J, with 14 bases between. CDR3 sequence (DNA): TGTGCTAGTGTGGGGGCCCAAGGGTACAATGAGCAGTTCTTC. As protein: CASVGAQGYNEQFF.

The gene calls are TRBV19 and TRBJ2-7, with TRBD2 identical over 9 bases. With V trimmed by 4 bases and J by 4 bases, 14 bases remained unmatched. The germline gives CDR1 LNHDA, CDR2 SQIVND (reference sequence). The CDR3 length is 17 residues. Written as DNA, the CDR3 is TGTGCCAGTAGTAGAGGTATGGGGGGACTAGCTTCATACGAGCAGTACTTC. This translates into CASSRGMGGLASYEQYF.

This clone was detected many times. V gene TRBV9 combines with J gene TRBJ2-1; possible D gene TRBD1, 6 bases. CDR1 SGDLS and CDR2 YYNGEE come from the germline V gene. The CDR3 covers 14 residues. V was trimmed by 4 bases and J by 7 bases, leaving 15 bases between them. CDR3 coding DNA: TGTGCCAGCAGCCCCCGCTTCAGGGGAAATGAGCAGTTCTTC. Its protein product is CASSPRFRGNEQFF.

The DNA for the CDR3 is TGTGCCAGCTCACCCCTGGACAATGAGCAGTTCTTC. Translation: CASSPLDNEQFF. The chain uses TRBV18 and TRBJ2-1; D gene ambiguous. The length of the CDR3 is 12 residues. From germline, CDR1 is KGHSH and CDR2 LQKENI. Trimming shortened V by 3 bases and J by 5 bases, and 5 bases separated the two germline ends.

This chain uses TRBV19 with TRBJ1-4; D is perhaps TRBD1 (6 bases). The germline V gene has CDR1 LNHDA and CDR2 SQIVND (reference sequence). V was cut by 5 bases and J by 4 bases, with 17 bases left in between. The CDR3 loop spans 16 amino acids. The CDR3 DNA is TGTGCCAGTAGTCAAAGGGGGACCTTACGTAATGAAAAACTGTTTTTT. Translated, it gives CASSQRGTLRNEKLFF.

The V call is TRBV14, the J call TRBJ1-2; D is perhaps TRBD1 (5 bases). Germline V CDR1 and CDR2: SGHDN, FVKESK. The CDR3 runs 12 residues. V was trimmed by 4 bases and J by 7 bases, leaving 10 bases between them. CDR3 in amino acids: CASSPGGVGYTF. As DNA, the CDR3 is TGTGCCAGCAGCCCGGGGGGTGTTGGCTACACCTTC.

The sample holds many counts of this clone. This chain links TRBV7-6 with TRBJ2-2; D is perhaps TRBD1 or TRBD2 (6 bases each). CDR3 length: 14 residues. CDR1 is SGHVS, CDR2 FNYEAQ, per germline. V was trimmed by 6 bases and J by 6 bases, leaving 14 bases between them. The CDR3 DNA sequence: TGTGCCAGCAGAGTCAGCCGGGGGCCCGGGGAGCTGTTTTTT. Translated, it gives CASRVSRGPGELFF.